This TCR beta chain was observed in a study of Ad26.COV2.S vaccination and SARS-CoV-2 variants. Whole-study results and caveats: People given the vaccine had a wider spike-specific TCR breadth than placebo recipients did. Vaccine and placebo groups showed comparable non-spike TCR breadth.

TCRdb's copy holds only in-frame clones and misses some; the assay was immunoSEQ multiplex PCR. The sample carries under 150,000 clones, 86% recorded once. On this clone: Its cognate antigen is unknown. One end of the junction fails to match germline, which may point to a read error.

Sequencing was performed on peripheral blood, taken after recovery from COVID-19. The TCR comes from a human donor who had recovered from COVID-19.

CDR3 loop: CASREGGQGVAEAFF. The DNA for the CDR3 is TGTGCCAGCAGAGAAGGGGGGCAGGGGGTCGCTGAAGCTTTCTTT. J is TRBJ1-1 and V is TRBV6-1; 7 bases map to TRBD1. CDR1 is MNHNS, CDR2 SASEGT, per germline. The CDR3 length is 15 residues.